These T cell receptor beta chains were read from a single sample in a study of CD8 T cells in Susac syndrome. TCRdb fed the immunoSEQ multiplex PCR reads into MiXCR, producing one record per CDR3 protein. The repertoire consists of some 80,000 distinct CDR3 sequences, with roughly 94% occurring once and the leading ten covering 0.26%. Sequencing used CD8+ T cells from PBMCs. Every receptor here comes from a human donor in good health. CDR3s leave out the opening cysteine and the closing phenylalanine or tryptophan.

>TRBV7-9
ASSSAGQGAEKHNEQF
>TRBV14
ASSQDRGYYNEQF
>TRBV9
ASSDLPAEPSNEQF
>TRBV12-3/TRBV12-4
ASSLEALAGVLNEQF
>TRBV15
ATSRAPWDEQF
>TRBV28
ASSFREINTGELF
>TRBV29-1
SVEEDRAGYT
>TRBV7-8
ASSLDPRDSYGYT
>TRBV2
ASSGQLAGVNKWEETQY
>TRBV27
ASSQGLAGGHEY
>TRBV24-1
ATSDGTLAGATNEQF
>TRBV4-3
ASSHPGIGQGYTEAF
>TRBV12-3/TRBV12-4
ATKSTDTQY